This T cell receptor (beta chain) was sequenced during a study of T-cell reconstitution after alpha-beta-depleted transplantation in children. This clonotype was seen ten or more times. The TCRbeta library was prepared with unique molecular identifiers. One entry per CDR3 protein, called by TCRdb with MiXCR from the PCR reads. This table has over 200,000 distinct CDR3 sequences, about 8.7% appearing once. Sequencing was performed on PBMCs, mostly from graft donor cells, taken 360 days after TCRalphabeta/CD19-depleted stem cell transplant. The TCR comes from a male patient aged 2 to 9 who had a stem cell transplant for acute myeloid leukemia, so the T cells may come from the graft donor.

The CDR3, as DNA: TGCAGTGCTAGTAGGACTAGCGGGGGGTACGAGCAGTACTTC. Amino acids: CSASRTSGGYEQYF. The chain recombines TRBV20-1 with TRBJ2-7, with 14 bases aligning to TRBD2. Germline CDR1 reads DFQATT; CDR2 reads SNEGSKA (reference sequence). The CDR3 covers 14 residues. Trimming removed 3 bases from V and 4 bases from J; junction bases left unmatched: 2.